This T cell receptor beta chain emerged from a study of blood T cell repertoires in COVID-19. Study-level information: Samples representing acute and convalescent COVID-19 were sourced from the United States, Italy and Spain. T cells, B-cell-depleted T cells, or PBMCs supplied cDNA or gDNA.

In the study's own analysis: Estimated nucleated cell counts came from reference gene primer amplification. Produced via immunoSEQ multiplex PCR; TCRdb's table is partial and in-frame only. The V and J calls and clone size were taken over from that table, and D and trimming were inferred from the DNA. This sample has 210,000 or so clones; roughly 86% occur once, and the top ten carry 9.5% to 15%. What was sequenced was peripheral blood. This TCR came from a woman aged 40-49 years with acute or convalescent COVID-19.

The CDR3, as DNA: TGTGCCAGCAGCCCCGAGGACTGTAGCAATCAGCCCCAGCATTTT. It codes for CASSPEDCSNQPQHF. The chain uses TRBV13 and TRBJ1-5; D is ambiguous. Germline V gives CDR1 PRHDT, CDR2 FYEKMQ (reference sequence). The CDR3 loop spans 15 amino acids. V lost 5 bases, J lost 0 bases, and 11 bases lay in between.